This TCR beta chain was captured in a study of cytomegalovirus exposure and HLA in healthy donors. Findings and caveats of the study: With later analysis, a missense DCLRE1C variant became linked to TCR beta V- and J-gene trimming.

With 2 bases removed from V and 8 bases from J, the gap between germline ends came to 9 bases. The CDR3 covers 13 residues. Germline V lookup: CDR1 MDHEN, CDR2 SYDVKM. Both 60 Vbeta primers and 13 Jbeta primers went into the PCR. Only in-frame clones appear in the TCRdb table, and some are missing; sequencing was by immunoSEQ multiplex PCR. The repertoire holds 50,000 to 60,000 clones, around 73% seen once, with less than 3% in the top ten. As for this clone: Its antigen is unidentified.

What was sequenced was PBMCs. The TCR sequence derives from a woman in her forties in good health and CMV-seropositive. The rearrangement uses TRBV28 and TRBJ1-4; D not resolved. The CDR3 here is CASSLAGKEKLFF. In DNA form, the CDR3 reads TGTGCCAGCAGTTTAGCAGGAAAAGAAAAACTGTTTTTT.